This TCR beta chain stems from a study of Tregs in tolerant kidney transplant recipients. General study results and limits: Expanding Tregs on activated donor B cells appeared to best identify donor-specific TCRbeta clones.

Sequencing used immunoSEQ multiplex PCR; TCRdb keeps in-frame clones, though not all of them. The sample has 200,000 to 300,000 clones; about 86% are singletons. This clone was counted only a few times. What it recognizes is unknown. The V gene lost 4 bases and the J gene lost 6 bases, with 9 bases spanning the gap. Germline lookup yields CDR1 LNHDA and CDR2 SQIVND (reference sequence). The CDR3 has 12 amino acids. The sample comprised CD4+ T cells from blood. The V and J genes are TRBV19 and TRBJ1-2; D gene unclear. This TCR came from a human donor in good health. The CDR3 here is CASSTLSNGYTF. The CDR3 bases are TGTGCCAGTAGTACCCTCAGTAATGGCTACACCTTC.